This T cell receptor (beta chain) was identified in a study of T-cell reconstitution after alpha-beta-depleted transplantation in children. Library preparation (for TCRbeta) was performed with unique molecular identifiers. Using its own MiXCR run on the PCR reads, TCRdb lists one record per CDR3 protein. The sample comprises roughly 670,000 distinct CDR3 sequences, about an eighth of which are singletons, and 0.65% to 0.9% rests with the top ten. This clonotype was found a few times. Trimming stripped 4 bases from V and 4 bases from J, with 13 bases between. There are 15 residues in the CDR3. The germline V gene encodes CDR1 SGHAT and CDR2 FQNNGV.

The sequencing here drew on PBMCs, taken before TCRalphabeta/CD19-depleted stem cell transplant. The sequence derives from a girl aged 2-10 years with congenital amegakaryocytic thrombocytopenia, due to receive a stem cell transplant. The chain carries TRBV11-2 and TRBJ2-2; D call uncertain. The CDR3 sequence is CASSWLLTPTGELFF. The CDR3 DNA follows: TGTGCCAGCAGCTGGCTCCTAACCCCCACCGGGGAGCTGTTTTTT.